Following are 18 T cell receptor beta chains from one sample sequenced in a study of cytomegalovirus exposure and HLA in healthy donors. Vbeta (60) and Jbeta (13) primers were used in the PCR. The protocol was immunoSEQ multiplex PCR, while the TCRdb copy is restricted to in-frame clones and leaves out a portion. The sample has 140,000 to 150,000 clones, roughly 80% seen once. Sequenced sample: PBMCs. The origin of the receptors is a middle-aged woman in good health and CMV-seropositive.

As DNA, the CDR3 is TGTGCCAGCAGTTTCGCCGGGACTCGGGAAAAACTGTTTTTT. Protein sequence: CASSFAGTREKLFF. The rearrangement uses TRBV27 and TRBJ1-4; D is possibly TRBD1 (5 bases). The germline V and J ends were trimmed by 3 bases and 8 bases, with 13 bases remaining between them. Germline V gene lookup returns CDR1 MNHEY and CDR2 SMNVEV (reference sequence). This CDR3 contains 14 residues.

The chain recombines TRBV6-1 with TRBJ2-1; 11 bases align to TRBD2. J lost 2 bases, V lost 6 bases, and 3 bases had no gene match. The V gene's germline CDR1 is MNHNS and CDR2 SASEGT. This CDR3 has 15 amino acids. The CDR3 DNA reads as TGTGCCAGCAGGATAGCGGGAGGGCCCTACAATGAGCAGTTCTTC. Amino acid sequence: CASRIAGGPYNEQFF.

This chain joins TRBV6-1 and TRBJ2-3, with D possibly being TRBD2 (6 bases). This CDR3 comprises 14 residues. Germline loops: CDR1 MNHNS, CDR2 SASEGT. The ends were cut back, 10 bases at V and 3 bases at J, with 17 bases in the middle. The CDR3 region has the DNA TGTGCCACCAAAAAGGAGGGCCCTACAGATACGCAGTATTTT. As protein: CATKKEGPTDTQYF.

The CDR3: CASSSEDRTNEQFF. The CDR3 DNA reads TGCGCCAGCAGCTCTGAAGACAGGACCAATGAGCAGTTCTTC. The chain links TRBV5-1 to TRBJ2-1; tentatively, D is TRBD1 (6 bases). V was shortened by 3 bases and J by 6 bases, with 13 bases between the two germline ends. Germline CDR1 reads SGHRS; CDR2 reads YFSETQ. CDR3 size: 14 residues.

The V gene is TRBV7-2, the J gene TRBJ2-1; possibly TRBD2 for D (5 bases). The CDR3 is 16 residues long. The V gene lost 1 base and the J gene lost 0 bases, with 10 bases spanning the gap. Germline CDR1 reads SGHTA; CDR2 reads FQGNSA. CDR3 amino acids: CASSLVVGSSYNEQFF. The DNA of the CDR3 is TGTGCCAGCAGCTTAGTTGTGGGGAGCTCCTACAATGAGCAGTTCTTC.

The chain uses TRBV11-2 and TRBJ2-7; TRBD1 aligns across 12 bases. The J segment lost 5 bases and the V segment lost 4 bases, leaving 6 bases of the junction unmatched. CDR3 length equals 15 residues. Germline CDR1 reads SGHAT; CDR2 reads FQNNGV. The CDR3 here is CASSSGTGGFHEQYF. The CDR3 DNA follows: TGTGCCAGCAGCTCCGGGACAGGGGGCTTCCACGAGCAGTACTTC. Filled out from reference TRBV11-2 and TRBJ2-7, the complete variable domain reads EAGVAQSPRYKIIEKRQSVAFWCNPISGHATLYWYQQILGQGPKLLIQFQNNGVVDDSQLPKDRFSAERLKGVDSTLKIQPAKLEDSAVYLCASSSGTGGFHEQYFGPGTRLTVT.

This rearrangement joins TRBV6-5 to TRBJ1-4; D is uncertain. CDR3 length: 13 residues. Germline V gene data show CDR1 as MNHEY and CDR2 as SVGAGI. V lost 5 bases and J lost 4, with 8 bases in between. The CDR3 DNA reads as TGTGCCAGCAGTGTCGGGAGTAATGAAAAACTGTTTTTT. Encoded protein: CASSVGSNEKLFF.

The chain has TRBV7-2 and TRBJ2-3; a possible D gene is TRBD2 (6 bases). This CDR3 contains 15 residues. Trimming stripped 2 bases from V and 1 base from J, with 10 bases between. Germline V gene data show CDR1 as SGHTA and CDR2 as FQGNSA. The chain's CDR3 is CASSLLPSGTDTQYF. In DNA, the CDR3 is TGTGCCAGCAGCTTATTGCCTAGCGGCACAGATACGCAGTATTTT.

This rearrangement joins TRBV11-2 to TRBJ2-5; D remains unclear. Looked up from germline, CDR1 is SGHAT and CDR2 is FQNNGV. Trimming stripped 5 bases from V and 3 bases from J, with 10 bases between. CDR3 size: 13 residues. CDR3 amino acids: CASSPGFKETQYF. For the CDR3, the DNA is TGTGCCAGCAGCCCCGGGTTTAAAGAGACCCAGTACTTC.

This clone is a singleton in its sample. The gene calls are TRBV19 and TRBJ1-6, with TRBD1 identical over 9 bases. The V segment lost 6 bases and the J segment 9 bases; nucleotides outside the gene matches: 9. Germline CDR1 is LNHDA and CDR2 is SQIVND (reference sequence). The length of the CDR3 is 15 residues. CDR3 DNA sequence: TGTGCCAGTAGACGGCGGGACAGGGTGAGTTCACCCCTCCACTTT. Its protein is CASRRRDRVSSPLHF. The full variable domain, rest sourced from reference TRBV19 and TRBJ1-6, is DGGITQSPKYLFRKEGQNVTLSCEQNLNHDAMYWYRQDPGQGLRLIYYSQIVNDFQKGDIAEGYSVSREKKESFPLTVTSAQKNPTAFYLCASRRRDRVSSPLHFGNGTRLTVT.

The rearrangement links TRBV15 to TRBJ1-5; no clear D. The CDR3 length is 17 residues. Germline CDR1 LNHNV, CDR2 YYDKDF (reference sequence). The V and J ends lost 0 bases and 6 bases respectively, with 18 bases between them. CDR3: CATSRDFSVAAGQPQHF. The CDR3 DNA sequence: TGTGCCACCAGCAGAGATTTTAGCGTGGCTGCGGGTCAGCCCCAGCATTTT.

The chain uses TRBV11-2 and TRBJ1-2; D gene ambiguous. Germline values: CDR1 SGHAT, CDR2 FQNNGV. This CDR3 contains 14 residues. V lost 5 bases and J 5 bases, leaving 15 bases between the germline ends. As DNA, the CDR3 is TGTGCCAGCAGCCCCGGAGCAATGAGATATGGCTACACCTTC. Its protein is CASSPGAMRYGYTF.

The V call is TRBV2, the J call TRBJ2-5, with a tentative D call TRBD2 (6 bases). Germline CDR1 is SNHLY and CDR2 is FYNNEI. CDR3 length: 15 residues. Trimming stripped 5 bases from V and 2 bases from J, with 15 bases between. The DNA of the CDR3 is TGTGCCAGCAGTCAATCCACCGGGACTCAAGAGACCCAGTACTTC. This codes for CASSQSTGTQETQYF.

In nucleotides, the CDR3 is TGTGCCAGCAGTCAGGGGAATGAGCAGTTCTTC. Translating it yields CASSQGNEQFF. This rearrangement joins TRBV6-4 to TRBJ2-1, with a weak D call TRBD1 (6 bases). The V end was cut by 5 bases, the J end by 7 bases, with 6 bases between. Germline V gene lookup returns CDR1 MRHNA and CDR2 SNTAGT. There are 11 residues in the CDR3.

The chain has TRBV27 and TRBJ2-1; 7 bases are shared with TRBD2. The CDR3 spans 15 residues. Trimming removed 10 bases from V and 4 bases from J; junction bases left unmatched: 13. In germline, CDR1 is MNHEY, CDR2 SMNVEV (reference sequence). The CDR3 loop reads CATRTRREVYNEQFF. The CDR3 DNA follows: TGTGCCACCAGGACTAGAAGAGAGGTTTACAATGAGCAGTTCTTC.

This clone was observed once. CDR3 region: CASSLAGGLFF. CDR3 bases: TGTGCCAGCAGCTTAGCTGGAGGGCTGTTTTTT. This chain joins TRBV7-2 and TRBJ2-2; the D gene is possibly TRBD2 (5 bases). This CDR3 comprises 11 residues. Per the germline V gene, CDR1 is SGHTA and CDR2 is FQGNSA. The V end lost 0 bases, the J end lost 13 bases, and 6 bases lay between the germline ends.

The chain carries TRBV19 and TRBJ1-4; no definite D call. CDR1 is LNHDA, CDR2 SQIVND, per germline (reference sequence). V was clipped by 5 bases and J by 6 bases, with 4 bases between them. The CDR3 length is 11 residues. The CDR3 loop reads CASSGYEKLFF. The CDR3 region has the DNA TGTGCCAGTAGTGGCTATGAAAAACTGTTTTTT.

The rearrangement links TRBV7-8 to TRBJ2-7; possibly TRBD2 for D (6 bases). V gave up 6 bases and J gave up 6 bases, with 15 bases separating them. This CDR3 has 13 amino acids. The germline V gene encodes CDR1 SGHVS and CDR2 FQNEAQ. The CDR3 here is CASRTPGVTEQYF. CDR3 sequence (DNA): TGTGCCAGCAGGACCCCGGGGGTCACCGAGCAGTACTTC.